The clone carrying this TCR beta chain was found many times. Its specificity is unknown. The sample comes from a study of identical twins. This CDR3 has 12 residues. With 0 bases removed from V and 2 bases from J, the gap between germline ends came to 0 bases. Germline loops: CDR1 MGHRA, CDR2 YSYEKL. Study outcomes and limitations: Memory repertoires lacked the insertion deficit that abundant cord blood beta clonotypes showed.

TCRdb analysed the 5' RACE reads with MiXCR anew, one entry per CDR3 protein. The table includes fewer than 350,000 distinct CDR3 sequences, under 9% detected once. The same sample was also studied in work on yellow fever vaccine responses in identical twins.

The sample was memory (CD45RO+) T cells sorted from blood. This sequence was found in a woman aged 18-29 years in good health. The V call is TRBV4-1, the J call TRBJ2-3, with D uncertain. CDR3 bases: TGCGCCAGCAGCCAAGACACAGATACGCAGTATTTT. As protein: CASSQDTDTQYF.